Listed here are 18 T cell receptor beta chains from one sample, sequenced in a study of shared clonotypes between healthy human individuals. Only CD45RO-negative cells positively selected for CCR7 counted as naive CD8 cells, so terminally differentiated effector memory CD45RA+ cells were excluded. Sequencing was performed with immunoSEQ multiplex PCR; in TCRdb, only in-frame clones are kept and a portion is missing. This table holds about 680,000 clones, roughly 94% found once. The sequenced material came from naive CD8+ T cells sorted from blood. Source of these receptors: a man aged 25 to 40 in good health.

V usage is TRBV27 and J usage is TRBJ2-7; D not resolved. Germline-derived CDR1 and CDR2 are MNHEY and SMNVEV (reference sequence). CDR3 length equals 13 residues. V lost 6 bases and J 4 bases, leaving 13 bases between the germline ends. The DNA for the CDR3 is TGTGCCAGCAGCTATACAAGGGTATACGAGCAGTACTTC. Translating it yields CASSYTRVYEQYF.

This clone came up once. This sequence joins TRBV7-9 and TRBJ2-5; 8 bases agree with TRBD2. Germline assignment: CDR1 SEHNR and CDR2 FQNEAQ (reference sequence). With V trimmed by 8 bases and J by 0 bases, 11 bases remained unmatched. The CDR3 has 16 amino acids. CDR3 protein: CASGIRLTSDQETQYF. For the CDR3, the DNA is TGTGCCAGCGGGATACGGTTGACTAGCGACCAAGAGACCCAGTACTTC.

V and J are TRBV7-3 and TRBJ2-1; 8 positions agree with TRBD1. The CDR3 has 14 residues. The germline CDR1 and CDR2 sequences are SGHTA and FQGTGA. V trimming: 5 bases; J trimming: 3 bases; junction bases outside the gene matches: 3. CDR3 protein: CASSPGQGYNEQFF. In DNA form, the CDR3 reads TGTGCCAGCAGCCCTGGACAGGGCTACAATGAGCAGTTCTTC. Supplemented by reference TRBV7-3 and TRBJ2-1, the full variable domain reads GAGVSQTPSNKVTEKGKYVELRCDPISGHTALYWYRQSLGQGPEFLIYFQGTGAADDSGLPNDRFFAVRPEGSVSTLKIQRTERGDSAVYLCASSPGQGYNEQFFGPGTRLTVL.

A single count supports this clone. V is TRBV18 and J is TRBJ2-3; the match to TRBD2 covers 13 bases. This CDR3 contains 16 residues. From germline, CDR1 is KGHSH and CDR2 LQKENI. Losses at the gene ends were 8 bases for V and 5 bases for J; bases not matched to a gene: 10. This chain's CDR3 is CASADRTSGRIDTQYF. CDR3 sequence (DNA): TGTGCCAGCGCCGACCGGACTAGCGGGAGAATAGATACGCAGTATTTT. Using reference TRBV18 and TRBJ2-3 for the parts outside the CDR3, the full variable domain is NAGVMQNPRHLVRRRGQEARLRCSPMKGHSHVYWYRQLPEEGLKFMVYLQKENIIDESGMPKERFSAEFPKEGPSILRIQQVVRGDSAAYFCASADRTSGRIDTQYFGPGTRLTVL.

The chain couples TRBV27 to TRBJ2-1; TRBD1 might be the D (6 bases). This CDR3 has 15 residues. V dropped 4 bases and J dropped 5 bases, with 15 bases sitting between them. The V gene's germline CDR1 is MNHEY and CDR2 SMNVEV (reference sequence). CDR3: CASSSQGLWDNEQFF. DNA for the CDR3: TGTGCCAGCAGTTCCCAGGGGCTATGGGACAATGAGCAGTTCTTC.

The CDR3, as DNA: TGTGCCAGCAGCTTGGGGGGACAGGGGACCGAGCAGTACTTC. Protein product: CASSLGGQGTEQYF. This chain joins TRBV5-4 and TRBJ2-7, with 10 bases lining up with TRBD1. The V and J ends lost 0 bases and 6 bases, in that order; junction bases with no gene match: 3. CDR1 is SGHNT and CDR2 is YYREEE in the germline V gene (reference sequence). The CDR3 totals 14 residues.

The chain is built from TRBV7-9 and TRBJ2-5, with 8 positions matching TRBD1. V was clipped by 4 bases and J by 4 bases; unmatched bases: 5. The CDR3 totals 14 residues. From germline, CDR1 is SEHNR and CDR2 FQNEAQ (reference sequence). CDR3 in DNA: TGTGCCAGCAGCTCCTTCAGGGGGCGAGAGACCCAGTACTTC. Translating it yields CASSSFRGRETQYF.

As concerns this clone: This may come from a read error, since a much larger clone is one base off. This rearrangement joins TRBV1 to TRBJ2-2; whether TRBD2, the table's D call, matches the DNA was not checked. TRBV1 is a pseudogene locus. The CDR3 is 16 amino acids. CDR3 sequence: CTSSQTSERNTGELFF. CDR3 nucleotides: TGCACCAGCAGCCAGACTAGCGAGAGAAACACCGGGGAGCTGTTTTTT.

This chain joins TRBV14 and TRBJ2-7, with 11 bases aligning to TRBD1. The V gene end was trimmed by 0 bases and the J gene end by 1 base; junction bases not matched to a gene: 2. Germline CDR1 is SGHDN and CDR2 is FVKESK. The CDR3 consists of 16 residues. The CDR3 protein is CASSQERDRGSYEQYF. The CDR3, as DNA: TGTGCCAGCAGCCAAGAACGGGACAGGGGGTCCTACGAGCAGTACTTC.

The chain joins TRBV9 to TRBJ2-1, with D perhaps given as TRBD1 or TRBD2 (5 bases each). V was trimmed by 4 bases and J by 8 bases, leaving 19 bases between them. Germline V gene data show CDR1 as SGDLS and CDR2 as YYNGEE. The CDR3 spans 15 residues. The CDR3 is CASSPGDARVDEQFF. The CDR3 DNA is TGTGCCAGCAGCCCCGGGGACGCGCGAGTGGATGAGCAGTTCTTC.

This rearrangement joins TRBV15 to TRBJ2-7, with D perhaps matching TRBD1 (6 bases). CDR1 is LNHNV, CDR2 YYDKDF, per germline (reference sequence). The CDR3 has 14 amino acids. Trimming removed 6 bases from V and 1 base from J, with 13 bases in between. The CDR3 DNA reads as TGTGCCACCAGGAAGACCGGGACATCCTACGAGCAGTACTTC. It is translated as CATRKTGTSYEQYF.

The chain recombines TRBV29-1 with TRBJ2-7, with D perhaps matching TRBD2 (10 bases). The germline gives CDR1 SQVTM, CDR2 ANQGSEA. V lost 4 bases, J lost 2 bases, and 21 bases lay in between. CDR3 size: 16 residues. The CDR3 coding sequence is TGCAGCGTTGGGACAGGGGTGCTAGCGGGGGCCTACGAGCAGTACTTC. This codes for CSVGTGVLAGAYEQYF.

The J gene is TRBJ2-2, the V gene TRBV13; TRBD2 matches at 10 bases. V dropped 10 bases and J dropped 7; count of bases not matched to a gene: 12. The CDR3 covers 15 residues. From germline, CDR1 is PRHDT and CDR2 FYEKMQ (reference sequence). The CDR3 is CATPSLAGGFGELFF. As DNA, the CDR3 is TGTGCCACCCCCTCCTTAGCGGGAGGTTTCGGGGAGCTGTTTTTT.

The J gene is TRBJ1-2, the V gene TRBV10-2; TRBD1 is a possible D gene (5 bases). This CDR3 region has 13 residues. The germline CDR1 and CDR2 sequences are WSHSY and SAAADI. Trimming shortened V by 5 bases and J by 4 bases, and 11 bases separated the two germline ends. CDR3 bases: TGCGCCAGCAGTAAGGGGCTCGGCTATGGCTACACCTTC. This encodes CASSKGLGYGYTF.

The chain links TRBV9 to TRBJ1-3, with TRBD1 matching over 8 bases. Looked up from germline, CDR1 is SGDLS and CDR2 is YYNGEE. Germline trimming cut 3 bases from V and 7 bases from J; bases unmatched to any gene: 15. The CDR3 loop spans 17 amino acids. The CDR3, as DNA: TGTGCCAGCAGCGGGGATAACGCAGGGGGCACCAGGAACACCATATATTTT. Its protein is CASSGDNAGGTRNTIYF.

The chain has TRBV9 and TRBJ2-3, with 8 positions matching TRBD2. The CDR3 length is 15 residues. The V gene end was trimmed by 2 bases and the J gene end by 5 bases; junction bases not matched to a gene: 7. Germline-derived CDR1 and CDR2 are SGDLS and YYNGEE. The CDR3 nucleotides are TGTGCCAGCAGCGTTTTCGGGAGGGTTGAAGATACGCAGTATTTT. Translated: CASSVFGRVEDTQYF.

The chain has TRBV4-1 and TRBJ2-6, with TRBD2 matching over 7 bases. With V trimmed by 4 bases and J by 0 bases, 6 bases remained unmatched. This CDR3 has 17 residues. Germline CDR1 is MGHRA and CDR2 is YSYEKL. The CDR3 DNA sequence: TGCGCCAGCAGCCCCGGGGGGAATCCCTCTGGGGCCAACGTCCTGACTTTC. The encoded protein is CASSPGGNPSGANVLTF.

The chain combines TRBV25-1 with TRBJ1-1; 8 nucleotides line up with TRBD1. Germline lookup yields CDR1 MGHDK and CDR2 SYGVNS. With V trimmed by 4 bases and J by 6 bases, 7 bases remained unmatched. This CDR3 is 14 amino acids long. CDR3 sequence: CASSGTGQGPEAFF. Here the CDR3 DNA reads TGTGCCAGCAGTGGAACCGGACAGGGTCCTGAAGCTTTCTTT.